The rows below give T cell receptor beta chains drawn from one sample of a study of blood T cell repertoires in COVID-19. Using immunoSEQ multiplex PCR, the repertoire was profiled, and TCRdb retains in-frame clones only, with some absent. The table has approximately 100,000 clones, under 75% seen once; the top ten hold about 5.9%. Sequencing input: peripheral blood. Receptors were obtained from a man older than 75 with acute or convalescent COVID-19. The CDR3 runs from the conserved cysteine through the conserved F or W. A D gene is named only where the DNA matches it firmly. Clone size, where shown, is once, few, many, or a class for clones that have expanded.

d_call j_call v_call clone_size cdr3_aa cdr3_nt
. TRBJ2-7 TRBV27 . CASSRGYGDEQYF TGTGCCAGTTCCCGGGGGTATGGGGACGAGCAGTACTTC
. TRBJ2-1 TRBV6-2/TRBV6-3 . CASSTRFTGNEQFF TGTGCCAGCAGTACGAGGTTTACTGGCAATGAGCAGTTCTTC
TRBD2 TRBJ2-7 TRBV5-1 . CASSMGEGPDEQYF TGCGCCAGCAGCATGGGGGAGGGCCCCGACGAGCAGTACTTC
. TRBJ1-2 TRBV5-1 . CASSPDSRYGYTF TGCGCCAGCAGCCCGGACAGCCGTTATGGCTACACCTTC
. TRBJ2-7 TRBV12-3/TRBV12-4 . CASRVGYEQYF TGTGCCAGCAGGGTCGGGTACGAGCAGTACTTC
TRBD2 TRBJ2-3 TRBV14 . CASSQGGAAGIPTDTQYF TGTGCCAGCAGCCAAGGCGGGGCAGCGGGGATCCCCACAGATACGCAGTATTTT
. TRBJ2-7 TRBV15 . CATSRVGSGYEQYF TGTGCCACCAGCAGAGTGGGGAGCGGCTACGAGCAGTACTTC
TRBD2 TRBJ2-1 TRBV6-5 . CASSLTGTRGINEQFF TGTGCCAGCAGTTTAACCGGGACTAGGGGGATAAATGAGCAGTTCTTC
. TRBJ2-1 TRBV5-1 . CASSLDQNYYNEQFF TGCGCCAGCAGCTTGGATCAAAACTACTACAATGAGCAGTTCTTC
TRBD1 TRBJ1-2 TRBV19 . CASSPGLGTGPSDGYTF TGTGCCAGTAGTCCCGGCCTCGGGACAGGCCCCTCGGATGGCTACACCTTC
. TRBJ2-2 TRBV7-7 few CASSLDLVAGELFF TGTGCTAGCAGCCTCGATCTGGTAGCCGGGGAGCTGTTTTTT
. TRBJ1-6 TRBV19 once CASSAARGNSPLHF TGTGCCAGTAGTGCCGCCCGGGGAAACTCACCCCTCCACTTT
. TRBJ1-6 TRBV6-6 . CASSLDRDNSPLHF TGTGCCAGCAGTCTTGACAGAGATAATTCACCCCTCCACTTT
. TRBJ2-7 TRBV30 many CAWSRGDGYEQYF TGTGCCTGGAGCCGCGGGGACGGCTACGAGCAGTACTTC
TRBD1 TRBJ2-7 TRBV5-6 . CASRYGTGKFYEQYF TGTGCCAGCAGATACGGGACAGGAAAATTCTACGAGCAGTACTTC
. TRBJ2-7 TRBV27 few CASSHPQGNEQYF TGTGCCAGCAGTCACCCACAGGGAAACGAGCAGTACTTC
TRBD2 TRBJ2-1 TRBV6-2/TRBV6-3 . CASSYLRTLAGVEQFF TGTGCCAGCAGTTACCTCAGGACACTAGCGGGAGTTGAGCAGTTCTTC
. TRBJ2-7 TRBV20-1 . CSASPTYEQYF TGCAGTGCTAGTCCTACCTACGAGCAGTACTTC
. TRBJ1-5 TRBV6-5 . CASSYARFGSPQHF TGTGCCAGCAGTTACGCTCGATTTGGCAGTCCCCAGCATTTT
. TRBJ1-2 TRBV11-1 . CASSPSGGRGYTF TGTGCCAGCAGCCCGTCGGGGGGGCGAGGCTACACCTTC
. TRBJ2-7 TRBV5-4 . CASSPGLGSGYEQYF TGTGCCAGCAGCCCCGGGTTGGGTTCTGGCTACGAGCAGTACTTC
TRBD1 TRBJ2-7 TRBV11-2 many CASSAGTGGVFEQYF TGTGCCAGCAGCGCGGGGACAGGGGGCGTTTTCGAGCAGTACTTC
. TRBJ1-6 TRBV7-9 . CASSLQPNSPLHF TGTGCCAGCAGCCTACAGCCTAATTCACCCCTCCACTTT
TRBD1 TRBJ2-1 TRBV28 . CASSFGQGIYNEQFF TGTGCCAGCAGTTTCGGACAGGGGATCTACAATGAGCAGTTCTTC
TRBD1 TRBJ1-1 TRBV28 . CASSRPSTGGAVAFF TGTGCCAGCAGCCGTCCCTCGACAGGGGGCGCGGTAGCTTTCTTT
. TRBJ2-3 TRBV5-6 . CASSLPPTGRGTDTQYF TGTGCCAGCAGCCTCCCCCCGACAGGAAGAGGCACAGATACGCAGTATTTT
. TRBJ2-1 TRBV7-2 . CASTPPGASSYNEQFF TGTGCCAGCACCCCCCCAGGGGCCAGCTCCTACAATGAGCAGTTCTTC
. TRBJ1-1 TRBV3-1/TRBV3-2 . CASSLRQVTEAFF TGTGCCAGCAGCCTACGACAGGTCACTGAAGCTTTCTTT
. TRBJ2-7 TRBV28 . CASSSVTVEYEQYF TGTGCCAGCAGCTCGGTGACGGTGGAGTACGAGCAGTACTTC
TRBD1 TRBJ1-6 TRBV3-1/TRBV3-2 . CASSRRPGQAYSPLHF TGTGCCAGCAGCCGTCGACCGGGACAGGCGTATTCACCCCTCCACTTT
TRBD2 TRBJ2-1 TRBV4-3 . CASSQELAGGEQFF TGCGCCAGCAGCCAAGAACTAGCGGGAGGCGAGCAGTTCTTC
. TRBJ2-7 TRBV3-1/TRBV3-2 once CASSQRDPRGNEQYF TGTGCCAGCAGCCAAAGGGATCCGAGGGGGAACGAGCAGTACTTC
. TRBJ2-2 TRBV2 . CASRPQGSNTGELFF TGTGCCAGCAGACCACAGGGCTCGAACACCGGGGAGCTGTTTTTT
. TRBJ2-5 TRBV21-1 . CASITGALREETQYF TGTGCCAGCATTACTGGGGCACTCCGGGAGGAGACCCAGTACTTC
. TRBJ1-5 TRBV7-9 . CASSPTASNQPQHF TGTGCCAGCAGCCCTACAGCTTCCAATCAGCCCCAGCATTTT
. TRBJ2-3 TRBV20-1 once CSARLLDTQYF TGCAGTGCTAGACTGTTAGATACGCAGTATTTT
TRBD2 TRBJ2-3 TRBV27 . CASSFRQAGGRDTQYF TGTGCCAGCAGTTTCCGTCAAGCGGGAGGGCGAGATACGCAGTATTTT
. TRBJ1-3 TRBV18 . CASSQEKSRGNTIYF TGTGCCAGCTCACAGGAGAAGTCGCGTGGAAACACCATATATTTT
. TRBJ2-1 TRBV6-1 . CASRLTGFDEQFF TGTGCCAGCAGACTTACAGGGTTCGATGAGCAGTTCTTC
TRBD1 TRBJ2-4 TRBV12-3/TRBV12-4 . CASSRDSSNIQYF TGTGCCAGCAGCCGGGACAGCTCGAACATTCAGTACTTC
TRBD1 TRBJ1-1 TRBV25-1 few CASGTGVERTEAFF TGTGCCAGCGGGACAGGGGTTGAGAGGACTGAAGCTTTCTTT
. TRBJ1-3 TRBV5-1 few CASSLEDSSGNTIYF TGCGCCAGCAGCTTGGAGGACAGCTCTGGAAACACCATATATTTT
. TRBJ1-3 TRBV5-6 . CASSLSWDIPINTIYF TGTGCCAGCAGCTTATCTTGGGACATCCCGATAAACACCATATATTTT
. TRBJ1-2 TRBV3-1/TRBV3-2 . CASNPGPSNYGYTF TGTGCCAGCAACCCAGGCCCCTCTAACTATGGCTACACCTTC
TRBD1 TRBJ2-2 TRBV28 . CASSGPGQGAGELFF TGTGCCAGCAGTGGACCGGGACAGGGGGCCGGGGAGCTGTTTTTT
. TRBJ2-7 TRBV6-1 . CASSDRDTHSYEQYF TGTGCCAGCAGTGACCGGGACACGCACTCCTACGAGCAGTACTTC
TRBD1 TRBJ1-5 TRBV12-5 . CASGLQDRTPPQHF TGTGCTAGTGGTTTGCAGGACAGGACGCCGCCCCAGCATTTT
TRBD1 TRBJ1-4 TRBV28 . CASSPTGTGVEKLFF TGTGCCAGCAGCCCAACCGGGACAGGGGTAGAAAAACTGTTTTTT
. TRBJ2-7 TRBV18 once CASSSMRTYEQYF TGTGCCAGCTCATCAATGCGGACCTACGAGCAGTACTTC
. TRBJ1-1 TRBV15 . CATSTGGGFYTEAFF TGTGCCACCAGCACAGGTGGAGGGTTTTACACTGAAGCTTTCTTT
TRBD2 TRBJ2-1 TRBV5-5 . CASSLDASGYNEQFF TGTGCCAGCAGCTTGGACGCTAGCGGTTACAATGAGCAGTTCTTC
. TRBJ2-4 TRBV29-1 . CSVSGGAGKNIQYF TGCAGCGTTTCGGGGGGCGCAGGGAAAAACATTCAGTACTTC
TRBD1 TRBJ1-6 TRBV19 . CASSPHPTGGVVTPLHF TGTGCCAGTAGTCCCCACCCGACAGGGGGCGTCGTGACACCCCTCCACTTT
. TRBJ1-3 TRBV6-5 . CASSYGQGGGNTIYF TGTGCCAGCAGTTACGGGCAGGGCGGCGGAAACACCATATATTTT
. TRBJ1-5 TRBV4-2 . CASSQEWSGQPQHF TGTGCCAGCAGCCAAGAATGGTCCGGTCAGCCCCAGCATTTT
. TRBJ2-6 TRBV7-9 . CASSQAGANVLTF TGTGCCAGCAGCCAGGCTGGGGCCAACGTCCTGACTTTC
. TRBJ1-5 TRBV19 . CASSIGTEYNQPQHF TGTGCCAGTAGTATTGGTACAGAATACAATCAGCCCCAGCATTTT